This is a list of T cell receptor beta chains from one sample in a study of blood T cell repertoires in COVID-19. Measured with immunoSEQ multiplex PCR; TCRdb has only the in-frame clones, and not every one. Seen here are around 160,000 clones, 70% to 90% observed once, and the top ten hold 8%. Sequencing was done on a sample of peripheral blood. These receptors were taken from a woman aged 55 to 70 with COVID-19, enrolled during active disease. CDR3s include the opening cysteine and the closing phenylalanine or tryptophan. The D gene is left open where the match is weak. Part of the rows lack a size; the others show once, few, many or a class for expanded clones.

v_gene: TRBV9; abundance: .; d_gene: TRBD2; len: 16; j_gene: TRBJ2-7; CDR3nt: TGTGCCAGCAGCGTAGAGGGGCGGGGGGCAGCAGACGAGCAGTACTTC; CDR3aa: CASSVEGRGAADEQYF
v_gene: TRBV7-2; abundance: .; d_gene: TRBD2; len: 15; j_gene: TRBJ2-3; CDR3nt: TGTGCCAGCAGCTTAAGACTAGCCGAGGCAGATACGCAGTATTTT; CDR3aa: CASSLRLAEADTQYF
v_gene: TRBV16; abundance: .; d_gene: .; len: 15; j_gene: TRBJ1-5; CDR3nt: TGTGCCAGCAGCCAAAAAGGAGGGCGGGAGCAGCCCCAGCATTTT; CDR3aa: CASSQKGGREQPQHF
v_gene: TRBV9; abundance: .; d_gene: TRBD1; len: 16; j_gene: TRBJ2-1; CDR3nt: TGTGCCAGCAGCGGTCCCCAACCTGACAGGGGATATGAGCAGTTCTTC; CDR3aa: CASSGPQPDRGYEQFF
v_gene: TRBV7-9; abundance: .; d_gene: .; len: 14; j_gene: TRBJ1-6; CDR3nt: TGTGCCAGCAGCTTTGACAGGCCAAATTCACCCCTCCACTTT; CDR3aa: CASSFDRPNSPLHF
v_gene: TRBV10-2; abundance: .; d_gene: .; len: 16; j_gene: TRBJ2-3; CDR3nt: TGCGCCAGCAGTGTCTCGGCGGTCTTCCTCACAGATACGCAGTATTTT; CDR3aa: CASSVSAVFLTDTQYF
v_gene: TRBV7-6; abundance: .; d_gene: TRBD2; len: 16; j_gene: TRBJ2-3; CDR3nt: TGTGCCAGCAGCGTCGGGGGGGATTATAGCACAGATACGCAGTATTTT; CDR3aa: CASSVGGDYSTDTQYF
v_gene: TRBV6-5; abundance: .; d_gene: TRBD1; len: 13; j_gene: TRBJ2-7; CDR3nt: TGTGCCAGCACCAGACAGGGGACCTACGAGCAGTACTTC; CDR3aa: CASTRQGTYEQYF
v_gene: TRBV5-4; abundance: .; d_gene: TRBD2; len: 17; j_gene: TRBJ2-2; CDR3nt: TGTGCCAGCAGCTTGGACGGGGGGGCCGCGAACACCGGGGAGCTGTTTTTT; CDR3aa: CASSLDGGAANTGELFF
v_gene: TRBV11-1; abundance: .; d_gene: TRBD1; len: 14; j_gene: TRBJ1-6; CDR3nt: TGTGCCACCGGCCGGGACAGGGACAATTCACCCCTCCACTTT; CDR3aa: CATGRDRDNSPLHF
v_gene: TRBV3-1/TRBV3-2; abundance: .; d_gene: TRBD2; len: 16; j_gene: TRBJ2-1; CDR3nt: TGTGCCAGCAGCCAGGAGCGGGGGCCCTACGAGAATGAGCAGTTCTTC; CDR3aa: CASSQERGPYENEQFF
v_gene: TRBV6-5; abundance: .; d_gene: .; len: 13; j_gene: TRBJ1-3; CDR3nt: TGTGCCAGCAAACAGGGTTATGGAAACACCATATATTTT; CDR3aa: CASKQGYGNTIYF
v_gene: TRBV28; abundance: .; d_gene: .; len: 13; j_gene: TRBJ1-2; CDR3nt: TGTGCCAGCAGTTTAGGGCATAACTATGGCTACACCTTC; CDR3aa: CASSLGHNYGYTF
v_gene: TRBV3-1/TRBV3-2; abundance: .; d_gene: .; len: 18; j_gene: TRBJ1-2; CDR3nt: TGTGCCAGCAGCCAAGTGGGTGGGGGCGGGCCCGATAACTATGGCTACACCTTC; CDR3aa: CASSQVGGGGPDNYGYTF
v_gene: TRBV29-1; abundance: .; d_gene: .; len: 12; j_gene: TRBJ1-2; CDR3nt: TGCAGCGTCGCATCCTCAGAGGGTGGCTACACCTTC; CDR3aa: CSVASSEGGYTF
v_gene: TRBV13; abundance: once; d_gene: .; len: 13; j_gene: TRBJ2-7; CDR3nt: TGTGCCAGCAGCTGGGACAATCCTCGCGAGCAGTACTTC; CDR3aa: CASSWDNPREQYF
v_gene: TRBV11-2; abundance: .; d_gene: TRBD2; len: 16; j_gene: TRBJ2-7; CDR3nt: TGTGCCAGCAGCTTAAGGAGGGGACTAGTCCCCTACGAGCAGTACTTC; CDR3aa: CASSLRRGLVPYEQYF
v_gene: TRBV6-5; abundance: once; d_gene: .; len: 15; j_gene: TRBJ2-2; CDR3nt: TGTGCCAGCAGTTACTCGGTGACTGGGACCGGGGAGCTGTTTTTT; CDR3aa: CASSYSVTGTGELFF
v_gene: TRBV12-3/TRBV12-4; abundance: .; d_gene: TRBD1; len: 12; j_gene: TRBJ2-7; CDR3nt: TGTGCCACCGGGACAGGGAATAAGGAGCAGTACTTC; CDR3aa: CATGTGNKEQYF
v_gene: TRBV3-1/TRBV3-2; abundance: .; d_gene: .; len: 16; j_gene: TRBJ1-2; CDR3nt: TGTGCCAGCAGCCAAGATCTGGCAGTGAGGCCCTATGGCTACACCTTC; CDR3aa: CASSQDLAVRPYGYTF
v_gene: TRBV10-3; abundance: .; d_gene: .; len: 14; j_gene: TRBJ1-5; CDR3nt: TGTGCCATCAGAGGGGCGTATAGCAATCAGCCCCAGCATTTT; CDR3aa: CAIRGAYSNQPQHF
v_gene: TRBV20-1; abundance: .; d_gene: TRBD2; len: 15; j_gene: TRBJ2-7; CDR3nt: TGCAGTGCTAGTCGATTAGCGGGGGACTCCTACGAGCAGTACTTC; CDR3aa: CSASRLAGDSYEQYF
v_gene: TRBV4-3; abundance: .; d_gene: .; len: 17; j_gene: TRBJ1-4; CDR3nt: TGCGCCAGCAGCCAAGATCGGGGGACGGGAACTAATGAAAAACTGTTTTTT; CDR3aa: CASSQDRGTGTNEKLFF
v_gene: TRBV18; abundance: once; d_gene: TRBD2; len: 17; j_gene: TRBJ2-3; CDR3nt: TGTGCCAGCTCACTTGGTTCTAGCGGGGACACCACAGATACGCAGTATTTT; CDR3aa: CASSLGSSGDTTDTQYF
v_gene: TRBV18; abundance: .; d_gene: TRBD1; len: 16; j_gene: TRBJ2-3; CDR3nt: TGTGCCAGCTCACCAGAGCTTGACAGGGGTACAGATACGCAGTATTTT; CDR3aa: CASSPELDRGTDTQYF
v_gene: TRBV29-1; abundance: .; d_gene: .; len: 14; j_gene: TRBJ2-7; CDR3nt: TGCAGCGTTGCGGGCCCCGAGGGGGGGTACGAGCAGTACTTC; CDR3aa: CSVAGPEGGYEQYF
v_gene: TRBV7-2; abundance: .; d_gene: TRBD1; len: 14; j_gene: TRBJ1-1; CDR3nt: TGTGCCAGCAGCTTGACAGGGGGTACAACTGAAGCTTTCTTT; CDR3aa: CASSLTGGTTEAFF
v_gene: TRBV14; abundance: .; d_gene: .; len: 14; j_gene: TRBJ2-7; CDR3nt: TGTGCCAGCAGCCCTTTGACACCGACCTACGAGCAGTACTTC; CDR3aa: CASSPLTPTYEQYF
v_gene: TRBV5-5; abundance: .; d_gene: TRBD2; len: 17; j_gene: TRBJ2-3; CDR3nt: TGTGCCAGCAGCCAAGACTGGACTAGCGGGGGCACAGATACGCAGTATTTT; CDR3aa: CASSQDWTSGGTDTQYF
v_gene: TRBV12-3/TRBV12-4; abundance: once; d_gene: .; len: 12; j_gene: TRBJ2-5; CDR3nt: TGTGCCAGCAGTTCCAGGCATCCGACCCAGTACTTC; CDR3aa: CASSSRHPTQYF
v_gene: TRBV7-2; abundance: .; d_gene: TRBD1; len: 15; j_gene: TRBJ1-2; CDR3nt: TGTGCCAGCAGCTTATTTGACAGGGGTGGCTATGGCTACACCTTC; CDR3aa: CASSLFDRGGYGYTF
v_gene: TRBV24-1; abundance: .; d_gene: TRBD1; len: 22; j_gene: TRBJ1-6; CDR3nt: TGTGCCACCAGTGATTTACCGAACCCTGACAGGGTCTCTTACTCCTATAATTCACCCCTCCACTTT; CDR3aa: CATSDLPNPDRVSYSYNSPLHF
v_gene: TRBV5-1; abundance: .; d_gene: .; len: 15; j_gene: TRBJ1-1; CDR3nt: TGCGCCAGCAGCTTGGCTGGGGAAAGGGGGACTGAAGCTTTCTTT; CDR3aa: CASSLAGERGTEAFF
v_gene: TRBV5-3; abundance: .; d_gene: .; len: 20; j_gene: TRBJ2-3; CDR3nt: TGTGCCAGAAGCTTGGAGCCATTATCGGTCGGGGGTGCCATCACAGATACGCAGTATTTT; CDR3aa: CARSLEPLSVGGAITDTQYF
v_gene: TRBV7-9; abundance: .; d_gene: .; len: 15; j_gene: TRBJ1-5; CDR3nt: TGTGCCAGCAGCTTAACGGGACTATTAAATCAGCCCCAGCATTTT; CDR3aa: CASSLTGLLNQPQHF
v_gene: TRBV5-8; abundance: .; d_gene: TRBD1; len: 16; j_gene: TRBJ2-3; CDR3nt: TGTGCCAGCAGCTTGGGGACAGGGGGATTCACAGATACGCAGTATTTT; CDR3aa: CASSLGTGGFTDTQYF
v_gene: TRBV3-1/TRBV3-2; abundance: .; d_gene: TRBD2; len: 15; j_gene: TRBJ2-3; CDR3nt: TGTGCCAGCAGCCTAGGACTAGCGAACACAGATACGCAGTATTTT; CDR3aa: CASSLGLANTDTQYF
v_gene: TRBV19; abundance: .; d_gene: .; len: 15; j_gene: TRBJ1-2; CDR3nt: TGTGCCAGTAGTATAGGGTCGACAGACCACTATGGCTACACCTTC; CDR3aa: CASSIGSTDHYGYTF
v_gene: TRBV5-5; abundance: .; d_gene: TRBD1; len: 16; j_gene: TRBJ2-4; CDR3nt: TGTGCCAGCAGCTTGGCTTGGGACAGGGCCAAAAACATTCAGTACTTC; CDR3aa: CASSLAWDRAKNIQYF
v_gene: TRBV18; abundance: .; d_gene: TRBD1; len: 15; j_gene: TRBJ1-1; CDR3nt: TGTGCCAGCTCACCACCGGGAAAACAGGGGGATGAAGCTTTCTTT; CDR3aa: CASSPPGKQGDEAFF
v_gene: TRBV6-6; abundance: once; d_gene: .; len: 16; j_gene: TRBJ1-6; CDR3nt: TGTGCCAGCAGTCGACCGCTCAGCTCCTATAATTCACCCCTCCACTTT; CDR3aa: CASSRPLSSYNSPLHF
v_gene: TRBV21-1; abundance: .; d_gene: .; len: 15; j_gene: TRBJ2-7; CDR3nt: TGTGCCAGCAGCCGAGCGGGGGTTGTCGCGAACGAGCAGTACTTC; CDR3aa: CASSRAGVVANEQYF
v_gene: TRBV27; abundance: many; d_gene: .; len: 16; j_gene: TRBJ1-2; CDR3nt: TGTGCCAGCAGTTCGACGCCCTTACAGGGCGGTCCTGGCTACACCTTC; CDR3aa: CASSSTPLQGGPGYTF
v_gene: TRBV11-2; abundance: .; d_gene: .; len: 11; j_gene: TRBJ2-3; CDR3nt: TGTGCCAGTACAGTTTCTGATACGCAGTATTTT; CDR3aa: CASTVSDTQYF
v_gene: TRBV5-1; abundance: .; d_gene: TRBD2; len: 15; j_gene: TRBJ2-1; CDR3nt: TGCGCCAGCAGCCAGACTAGCGGGGGTGGGGATGAGCAGTTCTTC; CDR3aa: CASSQTSGGGDEQFF
v_gene: TRBV19; abundance: .; d_gene: TRBD1; len: 14; j_gene: TRBJ1-2; CDR3nt: TGTGCCAGTACCCTGGACAGGGAGAGCTATGGCTACACCTTC; CDR3aa: CASTLDRESYGYTF
v_gene: TRBV29-1; abundance: .; d_gene: TRBD1; len: 13; j_gene: TRBJ1-2; CDR3nt: TGCAGCGTTACTGGGACAGGGAGTGATGGCTACACCTTC; CDR3aa: CSVTGTGSDGYTF